The rows below give T cell receptor beta chains drawn from one sample of a study of identical twins. MiXCR, run by TCRdb on the 5' RACE reads, gives a single entry per CDR3 protein. The table lists hundreds of thousands of distinct CDR3 sequences, about 20% of them singletons, with about an eighth in the top ten. The same sample was also studied in work on T cells expressing NK-cell markers.

The material sequenced was PBMCs. The receptors here all came from a woman younger than 30 in good health. Each CDR3 is given with its conserved first and last residue.

cdr3_length: 15
v_call: TRBV6-1
cdr3_aa: CASSRVAGYQETQYF

cdr3_length: 16
v_call: TRBV5-1
cdr3_aa: CASSFGYRANTGELFF

cdr3_length: 16
v_call: TRBV10-3
cdr3_aa: CAISALGLAGYNEQFF

cdr3_length: 15
v_call: TRBV5-1
cdr3_aa: CASGRGSRIDNEQFF

cdr3_length: 14
v_call: TRBV12-3/TRBV12-4
cdr3_aa: CASSWTGDNEKLFF

cdr3_length: 13
v_call: TRBV5-1
cdr3_aa: CASSLTGLDTIYF

cdr3_length: 16
v_call: TRBV5-1
cdr3_aa: CASSYRQGKPTDTQYF

cdr3_length: 12
v_call: TRBV6-6
cdr3_aa: CASTDWDSPLHF

cdr3_length: 16
v_call: TRBV20-1
cdr3_aa: CSASRSGTSGSYEQYF

cdr3_length: 14
v_call: TRBV5-1
cdr3_aa: CASSFFPANTEAFF

cdr3_length: 14
v_call: TRBV20-1
cdr3_aa: CSAFQASTYNEQFF

cdr3_length: 12
v_call: TRBV29-1
cdr3_aa: CSVDGRNDELFF

cdr3_length: 13
v_call: TRBV20-1
cdr3_aa: CSARLTGAGEAFF

cdr3_length: 13
v_call: TRBV12-3/TRBV12-4
cdr3_aa: CASSFETGDTQYF

cdr3_length: 11
v_call: TRBV20-1
cdr3_aa: CSARDQAEQYF

cdr3_length: 15
v_call: TRBV20-1
cdr3_aa: CSARDPGGPGETQYF

cdr3_length: 15
v_call: TRBV6-2/TRBV6-3
cdr3_aa: CASTTVGDMVSPLHF

cdr3_length: 14
v_call: TRBV27
cdr3_aa: CASTKDYRLDTQYF

cdr3_length: 13
v_call: TRBV12-3/TRBV12-4
cdr3_aa: CASSYTTNYGYTF

cdr3_length: 18
v_call: TRBV9
cdr3_aa: CASSVGLAGERVGDTQYF

cdr3_length: 14
v_call: TRBV7-9
cdr3_aa: CASSLKGQGYEQYF

cdr3_length: 15
v_call: TRBV20-1
cdr3_aa: CSAILNGLSTDTQYF

cdr3_length: 14
v_call: TRBV5-1
cdr3_aa: CASSTVQGIYEQYF

cdr3_length: 15
v_call: TRBV27
cdr3_aa: CASSLVGQGANEQFF

cdr3_length: 15
v_call: TRBV2
cdr3_aa: CASSVYQGADYGYTF

cdr3_length: 16
v_call: TRBV20-1
cdr3_aa: CSARDSSGSAIGTQYF

cdr3_length: 15
v_call: TRBV5-1
cdr3_aa: CASSLVPDRGDTQYF

cdr3_length: 15
v_call: TRBV12-3/TRBV12-4
cdr3_aa: CASRLGSGARIEQFF

cdr3_length: 15
v_call: TRBV12-3/TRBV12-4
cdr3_aa: CASTPAGGWRTEAFF

cdr3_length: 15
v_call: TRBV7-2
cdr3_aa: CASSFSLTGQDTQYF

cdr3_length: 11
v_call: TRBV5-6
cdr3_aa: CASSLGELQYF

cdr3_length: 16
v_call: TRBV5-1
cdr3_aa: CASSPRTGWNTGELFF

cdr3_length: 11
v_call: TRBV13
cdr3_aa: CASSPFGEQYF

cdr3_length: 16
v_call: TRBV6-5
cdr3_aa: CASSYLTGGSHYGYTF

cdr3_length: 13
v_call: TRBV18
cdr3_aa: CASSDSFWETQYF

cdr3_length: 17
v_call: TRBV15
cdr3_aa: CATSRGDKRVPNYGYTF

cdr3_length: 15
v_call: TRBV9
cdr3_aa: CASSVAATRAYEQYF

cdr3_length: 14
v_call: TRBV5-6
cdr3_aa: CASSEVEVRYGYTF

cdr3_length: 11
v_call: TRBV6-2/TRBV6-3
cdr3_aa: CASSSAMEQFF

cdr3_length: 19
v_call: TRBV6-5
cdr3_aa: CASSYVLAGIKSQSNEQFF

cdr3_length: 16
v_call: TRBV27
cdr3_aa: CASSLWTSGAYNEQFF

cdr3_length: 14
v_call: TRBV6-5
cdr3_aa: CASSFTGKQEEKYF

cdr3_length: 13
v_call: TRBV6-6
cdr3_aa: CASGTGGEETQYF

cdr3_length: 15
v_call: TRBV5-1
cdr3_aa: CASSLVSSHTGELFF

cdr3_length: 16
v_call: TRBV12-3/TRBV12-4
cdr3_aa: CASSRGRGEPKETQYF

cdr3_length: 15
v_call: TRBV20-1
cdr3_aa: CSARLGSGSYNEQFF

cdr3_length: 14
v_call: TRBV3-1
cdr3_aa: CASSHDRSSYEQYF

cdr3_length: 17
v_call: TRBV18
cdr3_aa: CASSPNVRTEPEPTQYF

cdr3_length: 16
v_call: TRBV7-9
cdr3_aa: CASSLAPPGQGRGYTF